Sequencing of this TCR beta chain was carried out in a study of T-cell reconstitution after alpha-beta-depleted transplantation in children. During its preparation, the TCRbeta library received unique molecular identifiers. TCRdb re-called the PCR reads through MiXCR, storing one row per CDR3 protein. This table has roughly 500,000 distinct CDR3 sequences, over 25% appearing once. The CDR3 extends over 15 amino acids. Germline V gene lookup returns CDR1 MNHEY and CDR2 SVGEGT. V lost 2 bases and J 1 base, leaving 12 bases between the germline ends. The chain employs TRBV6-2 or TRBV6-3 and TRBJ2-7; D might be TRBD1 (5 bases). This specimen consisted of PBMCs from the stem cell graft donor, obtained from the stem cell graft. This clonotype originated in a human donor who donated a stem cell graft to a child with aplastic anemia. CDR3: CASSYERTSSYEQYF. CDR3 sequence (DNA): TGTGCCAGCAGTTACGAGAGGACATCTTCCTACGAGCAGTACTTC.